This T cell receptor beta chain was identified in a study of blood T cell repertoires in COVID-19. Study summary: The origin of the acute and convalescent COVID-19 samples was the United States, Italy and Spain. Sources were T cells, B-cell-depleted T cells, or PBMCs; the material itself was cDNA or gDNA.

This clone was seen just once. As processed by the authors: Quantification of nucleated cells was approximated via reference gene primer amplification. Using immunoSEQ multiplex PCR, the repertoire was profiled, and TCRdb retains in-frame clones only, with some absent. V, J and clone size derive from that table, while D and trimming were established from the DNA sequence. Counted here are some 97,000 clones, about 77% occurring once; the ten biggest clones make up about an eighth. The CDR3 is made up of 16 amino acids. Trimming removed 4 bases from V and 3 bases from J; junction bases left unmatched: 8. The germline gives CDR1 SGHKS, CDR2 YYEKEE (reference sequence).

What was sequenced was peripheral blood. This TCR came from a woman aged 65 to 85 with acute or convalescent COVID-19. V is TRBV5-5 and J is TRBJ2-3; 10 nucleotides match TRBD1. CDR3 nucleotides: TGTGCCAGCAGCGCCTCGGACAGGGGGGGAACAGATACGCAGTATTTT. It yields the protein CASSASDRGGTDTQYF.